The present T cell receptor beta chain was sequenced within a study of patients with pleural tuberculosis. Germline CDR1 and CDR2: LNHDA and SQIVND (reference sequence). The CDR3 contains 15 residues. The V gene lost 3 bases and the J gene lost 3 bases, with 12 bases spanning the gap. Only one count was recorded for this clonotype. A much larger clone sits a single nucleotide away, making a read error possible. TCRdb used MiXCR to reprocess the reads, holding one entry per CDR3 protein. Counted here are 40,000 to 55,000 distinct CDR3 sequences, about 6.8% occurring once; the ten biggest clones make up 15% to 20%.

The chain has TRBV19 and TRBJ1-5; perhaps TRBD1 as D (6 bases). The clonotype was recovered from a human donor with pleural tuberculosis. CDR3 protein: CASSIRGRNNQPQHF. CDR3 bases: TGTGCCAGTAGTATCCGGGGGCGTAACAATCAGCCCCAGCATTTT.